A selection of T cell receptor beta chains follows, all from one sample in a study of blood T cell repertoires in COVID-19. Produced via immunoSEQ multiplex PCR; TCRdb's table is partial and in-frame only. The sample consists of some 28,000 clones, 87% of them appearing once. Sample: peripheral blood. The receptors stem from a human donor in a cohort sampled during active COVID-19. The CDR3 runs from the conserved cysteine through the conserved F or W. Fields, in order: clone size, D gene, V gene, J gene, CDR3 protein, CDR3 DNA. A D gene is named only where the DNA matches it firmly. The size entry is marked missing in some rows and otherwise reads once, few, many or a size class.

clone size: .
D gene: .
V gene: TRBV5-6
J gene: TRBJ1-2
CDR3 protein: CASSLSVSGYTF
CDR3 DNA: TGTGCCAGCAGCTTGAGCGTCTCTGGCTACACCTTC

clone size: .
D gene: TRBD1
V gene: TRBV28
J gene: TRBJ1-2
CDR3 protein: CASSSLQGAHYGYTF
CDR3 DNA: TGTGCCAGCAGTTCCCTACAGGGGGCGCACTATGGCTACACCTTC

clone size: once
D gene: .
V gene: TRBV4-1
J gene: TRBJ2-2
CDR3 protein: CASSLHRSLPNTGELFF
CDR3 DNA: TGCGCCAGCAGCCTTCATCGTAGTCTACCGAATACCGGGGAGCTGTTTTTT

clone size: .
D gene: TRBD2
V gene: TRBV5-6
J gene: TRBJ2-3
CDR3 protein: CASSLETSAALDTQYF
CDR3 DNA: TGTGCCAGCAGCTTGGAAACTAGCGCCGCGCTAGATACGCAGTATTTT

clone size: .
D gene: .
V gene: TRBV3-1/TRBV3-2
J gene: TRBJ2-3
CDR3 protein: CASSQELATDTQYF
CDR3 DNA: TGTGCCAGCAGCCAAGAACTAGCTACAGATACGCAGTATTTT

clone size: .
D gene: .
V gene: TRBV6-2/TRBV6-3
J gene: TRBJ1-2
CDR3 protein: CASSYPPDGYTF
CDR3 DNA: TGTGCCAGCAGTTACCCCCCCGATGGCTACACCTTC

clone size: .
D gene: TRBD2
V gene: TRBV18
J gene: TRBJ2-5
CDR3 protein: CASSPGTSGAETQYF
CDR3 DNA: TGTGCCAGCTCACCTGGGACTAGCGGTGCGGAGACCCAGTACTTC

clone size: few
D gene: TRBD1
V gene: TRBV10-1
J gene: TRBJ2-2
CDR3 protein: CARHGTAITEYTNTGELFF
CDR3 DNA: TGCGCCAGACACGGGACAGCTATAACAGAATACACGAACACCGGGGAGCTGTTTTTT

clone size: .
D gene: .
V gene: TRBV18
J gene: TRBJ1-2
CDR3 protein: CASSPDIVGEDGYTF
CDR3 DNA: TGTGCCAGCTCACCAGATATCGTAGGGGAGGATGGCTACACCTTC

clone size: .
D gene: .
V gene: TRBV3-1/TRBV3-2
J gene: TRBJ2-7
CDR3 protein: CASSQIRGRVSSYEQYF
CDR3 DNA: TGTGCCAGCAGCCAAATTAGGGGCAGGGTGAGCTCCTACGAGCAGTACTTC

clone size: .
D gene: .
V gene: TRBV3-1/TRBV3-2
J gene: TRBJ2-6
CDR3 protein: CASSQDTTGANVLTF
CDR3 DNA: TGTGCCAGCAGCCAAGATACTACTGGGGCCAACGTCCTGACTTTC

clone size: .
D gene: TRBD2
V gene: TRBV11-1
J gene: TRBJ2-3
CDR3 protein: CASSWTSGMVTDTQYF
CDR3 DNA: TGTGCCAGCAGCTGGACTAGCGGGATGGTCACAGATACGCAGTATTTT

clone size: .
D gene: TRBD1
V gene: TRBV5-1
J gene: TRBJ2-1
CDR3 protein: CASSLEPGGRVGDEQFF
CDR3 DNA: TGCGCCAGCAGCTTGGAACCAGGGGGCAGGGTTGGCGATGAGCAGTTCTTC

clone size: .
D gene: TRBD1
V gene: TRBV5-1
J gene: TRBJ2-1
CDR3 protein: CASAYGTVTYNEQFF
CDR3 DNA: TGCGCCAGCGCGTACGGGACAGTTACCTACAATGAGCAGTTCTTC

clone size: .
D gene: .
V gene: TRBV28
J gene: TRBJ1-6
CDR3 protein: CASSYTGSSYNSPLHF
CDR3 DNA: TGTGCCAGCAGTTATACAGGGAGCTCCTATAATTCACCCCTCCACTTT

clone size: .
D gene: TRBD1
V gene: TRBV7-3
J gene: TRBJ1-2
CDR3 protein: CASSLRGVGGEGYTF
CDR3 DNA: TGTGCCAGCAGCTTACGGGGTGTAGGGGGCGAGGGCTACACCTTC

clone size: .
D gene: .
V gene: TRBV7-2
J gene: TRBJ2-3
CDR3 protein: CASSLRGSTDTQYF
CDR3 DNA: TGTGCCAGCAGCTTAAGGGGGAGCACAGATACGCAGTATTTT

clone size: .
D gene: .
V gene: TRBV5-1
J gene: TRBJ1-4
CDR3 protein: CASSSSGTGDEKLFF
CDR3 DNA: TGCGCCAGCAGCTCCTCCGGGACGGGGGATGAAAAACTGTTTTTT

clone size: .
D gene: TRBD2
V gene: TRBV5-4
J gene: TRBJ2-3
CDR3 protein: CASSLSASGGTDTQYF
CDR3 DNA: TGTGCCAGCAGCTTGTCGGCTAGCGGGGGCACAGATACGCAGTATTTT

clone size: .
D gene: TRBD2
V gene: TRBV5-4
J gene: TRBJ2-5
CDR3 protein: CASSSASSGGAVTQYF
CDR3 DNA: TGTGCCAGCAGCTCCGCCTCTAGCGGGGGGGCCGTGACCCAGTACTTC

clone size: .
D gene: TRBD2
V gene: TRBV9
J gene: TRBJ2-1
CDR3 protein: CASSASTSGHEQFF
CDR3 DNA: TGTGCCAGCAGCGCCTCGACTAGCGGGCATGAGCAGTTCTTC

clone size: once
D gene: TRBD2
V gene: TRBV5-6
J gene: TRBJ2-7
CDR3 protein: CASSLGTTAYEQYF
CDR3 DNA: TGTGCCAGCAGCTTAGGGACTACGGCCTACGAGCAGTACTTC

clone size: medium-sized
D gene: TRBD1
V gene: TRBV12-3/TRBV12-4
J gene: TRBJ1-2
CDR3 protein: CASSLSGGRGYTF
CDR3 DNA: TGTGCCAGCAGTTTATCAGGGGGCCGAGGCTACACCTTC

clone size: .
D gene: TRBD1
V gene: TRBV6-1
J gene: TRBJ1-5
CDR3 protein: CASSDSLQGGNSNQPQHF
CDR3 DNA: TGTGCCAGCAGTGATTCCCTACAGGGGGGGAATAGCAATCAGCCCCAGCATTTT

clone size: .
D gene: .
V gene: TRBV7-2
J gene: TRBJ2-5
CDR3 protein: CASRWRGETQYF
CDR3 DNA: TGTGCCAGCAGATGGAGAGGAGAGACCCAGTACTTC

clone size: .
D gene: TRBD2
V gene: TRBV27
J gene: TRBJ2-5
CDR3 protein: CASSSLSGGLAGQETQYF
CDR3 DNA: TGTGCCAGCAGTTCACTCTCCGGCGGACTAGCGGGGCAAGAGACCCAGTACTTC

clone size: .
D gene: .
V gene: TRBV2
J gene: TRBJ2-2
CDR3 protein: CASSVEEITGELFF
CDR3 DNA: TGTGCCAGCAGTGTCGAGGAAATCACCGGGGAGCTGTTTTTT

clone size: .
D gene: .
V gene: TRBV7-8
J gene: TRBJ1-4
CDR3 protein: CASSLSNTGINEKLFF
CDR3 DNA: TGTGCCAGCAGCTTATCAAATACAGGGATTAATGAAAAACTGTTTTTT

clone size: .
D gene: TRBD2
V gene: TRBV4-1
J gene: TRBJ2-1
CDR3 protein: CASSRHPSGEFDEQFF
CDR3 DNA: TGCGCCAGCAGCCGCCACCCTAGCGGGGAATTTGATGAGCAGTTCTTC

clone size: .
D gene: TRBD2
V gene: TRBV7-6
J gene: TRBJ2-3
CDR3 protein: CASSLGVAGGLRDTQYF
CDR3 DNA: TGTGCCAGCAGCTTAGGGGTAGCGGGAGGGCTCCGAGATACGCAGTATTTT

clone size: .
D gene: .
V gene: TRBV7-7
J gene: TRBJ2-3
CDR3 protein: CASSRGASTEYTQYF
CDR3 DNA: TGTGCCAGCAGCCGCGGAGCCTCGACCGAGTATACGCAGTATTTT

clone size: .
D gene: TRBD2
V gene: TRBV18
J gene: TRBJ2-7
CDR3 protein: CASSPRGGVDYEQYF
CDR3 DNA: TGTGCCAGCTCCCCACGGGGAGGGGTAGACTACGAGCAGTACTTC

clone size: .
D gene: .
V gene: TRBV7-2
J gene: TRBJ1-2
CDR3 protein: CASTPQEPTGLYGYTF
CDR3 DNA: TGTGCCAGCACCCCTCAGGAACCGACAGGATTATATGGCTACACCTTC

clone size: medium-sized
D gene: .
V gene: TRBV6-5
J gene: TRBJ1-5
CDR3 protein: CASSYRQNNQPQHF
CDR3 DNA: TGTGCCAGCAGTTACCGACAGAACAATCAGCCCCAGCATTTT

clone size: .
D gene: TRBD1
V gene: TRBV6-6
J gene: TRBJ2-7
CDR3 protein: CASSPGLTGGAYEQYF
CDR3 DNA: TGTGCCAGCAGTCCAGGCCTCACAGGGGGTGCCTACGAGCAGTACTTC

clone size: few
D gene: TRBD1
V gene: TRBV5-4
J gene: TRBJ1-6
CDR3 protein: CASSQPGQGVGAGSPLHF
CDR3 DNA: TGTGCCAGCAGCCAACCGGGACAGGGAGTCGGGGCAGGATCACCCCTCCACTTT

clone size: .
D gene: TRBD1
V gene: TRBV7-9
J gene: TRBJ1-1
CDR3 protein: CASSLLGQGSFNTEAFF
CDR3 DNA: TGTGCCAGCAGCCTGCTAGGACAGGGAAGTTTCAACACTGAAGCTTTCTTT

clone size: .
D gene: TRBD1
V gene: TRBV10-3
J gene: TRBJ2-7
CDR3 protein: CAISKGGTGAEQYF
CDR3 DNA: TGTGCCATCAGTAAGGGCGGGACAGGGGCCGAGCAGTACTTC

clone size: .
D gene: TRBD1
V gene: TRBV11-3
J gene: TRBJ1-4
CDR3 protein: CASSQGAPSEKLFF
CDR3 DNA: TGTGCCAGCAGCCAGGGGGCTCCGAGTGAAAAACTGTTTTTT

clone size: .
D gene: .
V gene: TRBV18
J gene: TRBJ2-1
CDR3 protein: CASIGGTYNEQFF
CDR3 DNA: TGTGCCAGTATTGGGGGGACCTACAATGAGCAGTTCTTC

clone size: .
D gene: .
V gene: TRBV21-1
J gene: TRBJ2-1
CDR3 protein: CASSKLASGGVDEQFF
CDR3 DNA: TGTGCCAGCAGCAAATTGGCTAGCGGGGGGGTCGATGAGCAGTTCTTC

clone size: .
D gene: TRBD1
V gene: TRBV4-2
J gene: TRBJ2-1
CDR3 protein: CASSQATGAYNEQFF
CDR3 DNA: TGTGCCAGCAGCCAAGCGACAGGGGCATACAATGAGCAGTTCTTC

clone size: .
D gene: .
V gene: TRBV4-2
J gene: TRBJ1-6
CDR3 protein: CASSQDHSGTDSPLHF
CDR3 DNA: TGTGCCAGCAGCCAAGATCACTCGGGTACTGATTCACCCCTCCACTTT

clone size: .
D gene: .
V gene: TRBV19
J gene: TRBJ2-6
CDR3 protein: CASSTDPLGALGANVLTF
CDR3 DNA: TGTGCCAGTAGTACCGACCCCCTGGGGGCTTTGGGGGCCAACGTCCTGACTTTC

clone size: once
D gene: TRBD2
V gene: TRBV2
J gene: TRBJ2-3
CDR3 protein: CASSDLAGKGTDTQYF
CDR3 DNA: TGTGCCAGCAGCGACTTAGCGGGAAAAGGCACAGATACGCAGTATTTT

clone size: once
D gene: TRBD2
V gene: TRBV9
J gene: TRBJ2-1
CDR3 protein: CASSAIGLAGGQVEDNEQFF
CDR3 DNA: TGTGCCAGCAGCGCGATAGGTTTAGCGGGGGGGCAGGTCGAGGACAATGAGCAGTTCTTC

clone size: .
D gene: TRBD2
V gene: TRBV6-5
J gene: TRBJ2-7
CDR3 protein: CASSYGTNRHEQYF
CDR3 DNA: TGTGCCAGCAGTTACGGGACTAACCGGCACGAGCAGTACTTC

clone size: .
D gene: TRBD2
V gene: TRBV7-2
J gene: TRBJ2-1
CDR3 protein: CASSPRGGREQFF
CDR3 DNA: TGTGCCAGCAGCCCCCGGGGGGGGCGTGAGCAGTTCTTC

clone size: .
D gene: .
V gene: TRBV10-3
J gene: TRBJ1-1
CDR3 protein: CAISAVVKTEAFF
CDR3 DNA: TGTGCCATCAGTGCGGTCGTAAAAACTGAAGCTTTCTTT

clone size: .
D gene: TRBD1
V gene: TRBV6-6
J gene: TRBJ1-1
CDR3 protein: CASRQTGGGGTEAFF
CDR3 DNA: TGTGCCAGCAGACAGACAGGGGGCGGTGGCACTGAAGCTTTCTTT

clone size: .
D gene: .
V gene: TRBV6-2/TRBV6-3
J gene: TRBJ1-5
CDR3 protein: CASSYPSSGKQPQHF
CDR3 DNA: TGTGCCAGCAGTTACCCATCATCAGGGAAGCAGCCCCAGCATTTT

clone size: .
D gene: TRBD2
V gene: TRBV5-4
J gene: TRBJ2-1
CDR3 protein: CASRPGLAGENEQFF
CDR3 DNA: TGTGCCAGCAGGCCGGGACTAGCGGGAGAGAATGAGCAGTTCTTC

clone size: .
D gene: TRBD1
V gene: TRBV7-6
J gene: TRBJ2-7
CDR3 protein: CASSPSKDRVDYEQYF
CDR3 DNA: TGTGCCAGCAGCCCGTCAAAGGACAGGGTCGACTACGAGCAGTACTTC

clone size: .
D gene: TRBD1
V gene: TRBV19
J gene: TRBJ2-1
CDR3 protein: CASRSTGVTYNEQFF
CDR3 DNA: TGTGCCAGTAGATCAACAGGGGTCACCTACAATGAGCAGTTCTTC

clone size: .
D gene: .
V gene: TRBV5-4
J gene: TRBJ1-1
CDR3 protein: CASSPKQGRDAFF
CDR3 DNA: TGTGCCAGCAGCCCCAAACAGGGACGAGACGCTTTCTTT

clone size: .
D gene: .
V gene: TRBV7-9
J gene: TRBJ2-2
CDR3 protein: CASSLGAGLMNTGELFF
CDR3 DNA: TGTGCCAGCAGCTTAGGGGCAGGCCTTATGAACACCGGGGAGCTGTTTTTT

clone size: .
D gene: TRBD1
V gene: TRBV5-1
J gene: TRBJ2-6
CDR3 protein: CASSDRAGANVLTF
CDR3 DNA: TGCGCCAGCAGCGACAGGGCCGGGGCCAACGTCCTGACTTTC